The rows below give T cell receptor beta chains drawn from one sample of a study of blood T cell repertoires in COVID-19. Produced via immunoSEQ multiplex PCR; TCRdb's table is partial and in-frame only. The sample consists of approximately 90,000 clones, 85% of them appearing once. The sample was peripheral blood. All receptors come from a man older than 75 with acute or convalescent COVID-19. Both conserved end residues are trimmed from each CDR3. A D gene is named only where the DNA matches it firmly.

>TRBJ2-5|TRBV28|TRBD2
ASSFDVAGGISGETQY
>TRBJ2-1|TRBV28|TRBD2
ASTVSGTHNEQF
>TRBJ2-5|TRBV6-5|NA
ATQGLRPETQY
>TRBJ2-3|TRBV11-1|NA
ASSEPGGRQDTQY
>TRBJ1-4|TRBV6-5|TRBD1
ASRKDRGGEKLF
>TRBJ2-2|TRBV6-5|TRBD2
ASSYLSGSNTGELF
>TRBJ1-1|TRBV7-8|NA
ASSLTRDTEAF
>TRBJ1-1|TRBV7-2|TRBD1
ASSVSWTGNTEAF
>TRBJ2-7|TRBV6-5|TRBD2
ASQVTRGGYEQY
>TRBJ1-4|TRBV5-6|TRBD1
ASSFPDRGANEKLF
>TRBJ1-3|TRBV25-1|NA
ASSETGNTIY
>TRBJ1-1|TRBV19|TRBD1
ASSRDRAATEAF
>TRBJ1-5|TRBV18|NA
ASSSGMQGSNQPQH
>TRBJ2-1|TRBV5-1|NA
ASSFRRLGGGLYNEQF
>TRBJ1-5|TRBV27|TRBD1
ASSSNGQGIHQPQH
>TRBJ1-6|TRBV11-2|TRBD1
ASSLGQGRNSPLH
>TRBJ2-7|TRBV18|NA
ASSPPAQGAVGEQY
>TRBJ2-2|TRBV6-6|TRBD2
ASSHLKGSSGRGLSAGELF
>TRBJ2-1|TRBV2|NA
ASTGDIYNEQF
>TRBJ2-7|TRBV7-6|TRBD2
ASSNRLAGTYEQY
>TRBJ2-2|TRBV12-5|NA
ASGLVPGANTGELF
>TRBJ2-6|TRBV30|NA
ACSRGGANVLT
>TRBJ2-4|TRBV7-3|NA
ASSLTGTKNIQY
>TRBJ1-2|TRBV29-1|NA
SVDEDYGYT
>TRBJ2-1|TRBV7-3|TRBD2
ASSLIAGVDNEQF
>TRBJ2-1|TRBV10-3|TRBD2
AISNLAGGPSEQF
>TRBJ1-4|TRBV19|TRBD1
ASSLTGDNEKLF
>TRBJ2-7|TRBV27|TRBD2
ASQSGRAPYEQY